These T cell receptor beta chains were read from a single sample in a study of beta chain features in type 1 diabetes. Profiling relied on immunoSEQ multiplex PCR, and the TCRdb table lists in-frame clones only, not all of them. The repertoire holds about 170,000 clones, approximately 8.4% seen once, with about 0.5% in the top ten. Sequenced input: central memory CD4+ T cells from blood. The receptors derive from a man younger than 35 with type 1 diabetes. The CDR3 runs from the conserved cysteine through the conserved F or W. The D gene is left open where the match is weak. Size tells how often a clone was seen (once, few, many) or the class of an expanded clone, and some rows leave it out.

J	size	D	V	CDR3	DNA
TRBJ1-5	-	-	TRBV5-1	CASSLALGSQPQHF	TGCGCCAGCAGCTTGGCGTTAGGGAGTCAGCCCCAGCATTTT
TRBJ2-7	few	TRBD2	TRBV10-3	CAISEFGTSGTYEQYF	TGTGCCATCAGTGAGTTCGGGACTAGCGGAACCTACGAGCAGTACTTC
TRBJ1-1	few	TRBD1	TRBV6-5	CASNLEQGATEAFF	TGTGCCAGCAACCTGGAACAGGGGGCCACTGAAGCTTTCTTT
TRBJ2-6	few	-	TRBV19	CASTPDNSGANVLTF	TGTGCCAGTACCCCAGACAACTCTGGGGCCAACGTCCTGACTTTC
TRBJ1-1	few	-	TRBV15	CATSRLVNTEAFF	TGTGCCACCAGCAGACTTGTAAACACTGAAGCTTTCTTT
TRBJ2-6	few	-	TRBV5-1	CASSLGLSSGANVLTF	TGCGCCAGCAGCTTGGGACTAAGCTCTGGGGCCAACGTCCTGACTTTC
TRBJ2-7	few	TRBD2	TRBV28	CASRRGVPYEQYF	TGTGCCAGCCGGCGGGGGGTGCCCTACGAGCAGTACTTC
TRBJ1-6	-	-	TRBV28	CASRGEGWRNSPLHF	TGTGCCAGCAGGGGAGAGGGTTGGAGAAATTCACCCCTCCACTTT
TRBJ2-5	few	TRBD2	TRBV11-2	CASSFLASGVRTQYF	TGTGCCAGCAGCTTTTTGGCTAGCGGGGTGAGGACCCAGTACTTC
TRBJ2-1	-	TRBD1	TRBV6-1	CASSRTGGREQFF	TGTGCCAGCAGTCGCACAGGGGGCCGGGAGCAGTTCTTC
TRBJ2-7	-	TRBD1	TRBV4-3	CASSRETGAYEQYF	TGCGCCAGCAGCCGAGAGACAGGGGCCTACGAGCAGTACTTC
TRBJ2-7	-	-	TRBV28	CASSLSQGSYEQYF	TGTGCCAGCAGTTTAAGTCAGGGCTCCTACGAGCAGTACTTC
TRBJ2-7	few	TRBD2	TRBV5-1	CASSLDVAGGTLYEQYF	TGCGCCAGCAGCTTGGATGTAGCGGGAGGAACCCTCTACGAGCAGTACTTC
TRBJ1-6	few	TRBD1	TRBV30	CARAGQPDSPLHF	TGTGCCCGCGCGGGACAGCCTGATTCACCCCTCCACTTT